This TCR beta chain was recovered during a study of technical replicates of blood from four donors. The ends lost 2 bases at V and 2 bases at J; junction bases unmatched: 1. Germline lookup yields CDR1 MNHNS and CDR2 SASEGT. The CDR3 sequence is 15 residues long. The repertoire was sequenced with immunoSEQ multiplex PCR; TCRdb's copy has only in-frame clones and lacks some. The repertoire has more than 12,000 clones, roughly 84% of them found once; the top ten carry approximately 10%. What was sequenced was PBMCs. This sequence originates from a human donor in good health. This rearrangement joins TRBV6-1 to TRBJ2-2; 8 bases line up with TRBD2. The CDR3 reads CASSESGGNTGELFF. CDR3 sequence (DNA): TGTGCCAGCAGTGAAAGCGGGGGAAACACCGGGGAGCTGTTTTTT.